The rows below give T cell receptor beta chains drawn from one sample of a study of T cell responses to AZD1222 COVID-19 vaccine. Produced via immunoSEQ multiplex PCR; TCRdb's table is partial and in-frame only. Of 100,000 to 150,000 clones in the sample, around nine tenths are singletons; the top ten hold about 1.2%. The material sequenced was peripheral blood, taken on day 0 of AZD1222 vaccination. These receptors were collected from an adult in good health. Each CDR3 is given with its conserved first and last residue. The order of the fields is J gene, clone size, V gene, D gene, CDR3 protein, CDR3 DNA. D genes are given only for firm matches. A clone size is listed for some rows: how often the clone was seen (once, few, many), or a class if it is expanded.

j_call: TRBJ1-1; clone_size: -; v_call: TRBV7-9; d_call: -; cdr3_aa: CASSSGTEAFF; cdr3_nt: TGTGCCAGCAGCTCAGGTACTGAAGCTTTCTTT
j_call: TRBJ1-3; clone_size: -; v_call: TRBV5-6; d_call: -; cdr3_aa: CASSPRGDRNTIYF; cdr3_nt: TGTGCCAGCAGCCCCCGGGGGGACAGAAACACCATATATTTT
j_call: TRBJ2-1; clone_size: -; v_call: TRBV5-1; d_call: -; cdr3_aa: CASSPGWNEQFF; cdr3_nt: TGCGCCAGCAGCCCAGGGTGGAATGAGCAGTTCTTC
j_call: TRBJ1-1; clone_size: once; v_call: TRBV6-5; d_call: -; cdr3_aa: CASTNRYTEAFF; cdr3_nt: TGTGCCAGCACCAACAGGTACACTGAAGCTTTCTTT
j_call: TRBJ2-7; clone_size: -; v_call: TRBV6-1; d_call: -; cdr3_aa: CASSETANEQYF; cdr3_nt: TGTGCCAGCAGTGAGACAGCGAACGAGCAGTACTTC
j_call: TRBJ2-7; clone_size: -; v_call: TRBV2; d_call: -; cdr3_aa: CASSSPPVSYEQYF; cdr3_nt: TGTGCCAGCAGTTCACCACCTGTCTCATACGAGCAGTACTTC
j_call: TRBJ1-2; clone_size: -; v_call: TRBV25-1; d_call: TRBD1; cdr3_aa: CASGTGGIYGYTF; cdr3_nt: TGTGCCAGCGGGACAGGGGGTATCTATGGCTACACCTTC
j_call: TRBJ1-5; clone_size: -; v_call: TRBV4-1; d_call: -; cdr3_aa: CASSQGGLTVNQPQHF; cdr3_nt: TGCGCCAGCAGCCAGGGGGGTTTGACAGTCAATCAGCCCCAGCATTTT
j_call: TRBJ2-5; clone_size: -; v_call: TRBV2; d_call: -; cdr3_aa: CASSVKETQYF; cdr3_nt: TGTGCCAGCAGTGTGAAAGAGACCCAGTACTTC
j_call: TRBJ1-3; clone_size: once; v_call: TRBV9; d_call: -; cdr3_aa: CASSPTPGNTIYF; cdr3_nt: TGTGCCAGCAGCCCCACACCGGGAAACACCATATATTTT
j_call: TRBJ1-1; clone_size: -; v_call: TRBV7-9; d_call: -; cdr3_aa: CASSKLTGPGTEAFF; cdr3_nt: TGTGCCAGCAGCAAACTGACAGGCCCGGGGACTGAAGCTTTCTTT
j_call: TRBJ1-4; clone_size: -; v_call: TRBV14; d_call: -; cdr3_aa: CASSPARRAGGLFF; cdr3_nt: TGTGCCAGCAGCCCCGCTCGCAGGGCGGGGGGGCTGTTTTTT
j_call: TRBJ2-7; clone_size: -; v_call: TRBV29-1; d_call: TRBD2; cdr3_aa: CSVVETSGAWEQYF; cdr3_nt: TGCAGCGTTGTAGAGACTAGCGGGGCTTGGGAGCAGTACTTC
j_call: TRBJ2-7; clone_size: -; v_call: TRBV10-3; d_call: -; cdr3_aa: CPINQGTYEQYF; cdr3_nt: TGTCCCATCAACCAGGGAACCTACGAGCAGTACTTC
j_call: TRBJ2-7; clone_size: -; v_call: TRBV13; d_call: TRBD1; cdr3_aa: CASSPRDRVNEQYF; cdr3_nt: TGTGCCAGCAGCCCTCGGGACAGGGTCAACGAGCAGTACTTC
j_call: TRBJ1-1; clone_size: -; v_call: TRBV5-1; d_call: -; cdr3_aa: CASRLGLNTEAFF; cdr3_nt: TGCGCCAGCAGATTGGGGCTGAACACTGAAGCTTTCTTT
j_call: TRBJ2-3; clone_size: -; v_call: TRBV12-3/TRBV12-4; d_call: -; cdr3_aa: CASSLAGTDTQYF; cdr3_nt: TGTGCCAGCAGTTTAGCGGGCACAGATACGCAGTATTTT
j_call: TRBJ2-2; clone_size: -; v_call: TRBV10-1; d_call: TRBD2; cdr3_aa: CASRASGTSGGARLVPGELFF; cdr3_nt: TGCGCCAGCAGAGCGTCCGGGACTAGCGGGGGGGCTCGGCTAGTCCCCGGGGAGCTGTTTTTT
j_call: TRBJ1-4; clone_size: -; v_call: TRBV10-2; d_call: -; cdr3_aa: CASKRNEKLFF; cdr3_nt: TGCGCCAGCAAACGGAATGAAAAACTGTTTTTT
j_call: TRBJ2-7; clone_size: -; v_call: TRBV6-2/TRBV6-3; d_call: TRBD2; cdr3_aa: CASSSLAGGRTYEQYF; cdr3_nt: TGTGCCAGCAGCTCCCTAGCGGGGGGGCGCACCTACGAGCAGTACTTC
j_call: TRBJ2-7; clone_size: -; v_call: TRBV19; d_call: TRBD1; cdr3_aa: CASSPPPGQGNYEQYF; cdr3_nt: TGTGCCAGTAGTCCCCCCCCCGGACAGGGGAACTACGAGCAGTACTTC
j_call: TRBJ1-5; clone_size: -; v_call: TRBV4-3; d_call: -; cdr3_aa: CASSQDISNQPQHF; cdr3_nt: TGCGCCAGCAGCCAAGACATTTCCAATCAGCCCCAGCATTTT
j_call: TRBJ1-2; clone_size: -; v_call: TRBV19; d_call: -; cdr3_aa: CASSIVEGRHGYTF; cdr3_nt: TGTGCCAGTAGTATTGTTGAGGGACGGCATGGCTACACCTTC
j_call: TRBJ1-2; clone_size: few; v_call: TRBV18; d_call: TRBD1; cdr3_aa: CASDTGTGLNYGYTF; cdr3_nt: TGTGCCAGCGACACCGGGACAGGCTTGAACTATGGCTACACCTTC
j_call: TRBJ2-3; clone_size: -; v_call: TRBV3-1/TRBV3-2; d_call: -; cdr3_aa: CASSQGGWKYF; cdr3_nt: TGTGCCAGCAGCCAAGGGGGGTGGAAGTATTTT
j_call: TRBJ1-1; clone_size: -; v_call: TRBV11-2; d_call: -; cdr3_aa: CASSSGLNTEAFF; cdr3_nt: TGTGCCAGCAGCTCGGGGCTGAACACTGAAGCTTTCTTT
j_call: TRBJ2-7; clone_size: -; v_call: TRBV2; d_call: -; cdr3_aa: CASRQVSYEQYF; cdr3_nt: TGTGCCAGCAGACAGGTTTCCTACGAGCAGTACTTC
j_call: TRBJ1-1; clone_size: -; v_call: TRBV5-1; d_call: TRBD1; cdr3_aa: CASSSGQLNTEAFF; cdr3_nt: TGCGCCAGCAGCTCGGGACAGCTGAACACTGAAGCTTTCTTT
j_call: TRBJ1-1; clone_size: -; v_call: TRBV19; d_call: -; cdr3_aa: CASKNIRGGLNTEAFF; cdr3_nt: TGTGCCAGTAAGAATATCCGCGGGGGGTTGAACACTGAAGCTTTCTTT
j_call: TRBJ1-2; clone_size: -; v_call: TRBV6-1; d_call: TRBD1; cdr3_aa: CASSEIGTGLYGYTF; cdr3_nt: TGTGCCAGCAGTGAAATTGGGACAGGGCTCTATGGCTACACCTTC
j_call: TRBJ1-4; clone_size: -; v_call: TRBV5-1; d_call: TRBD1; cdr3_aa: CASRSDRVTNEKLFF; cdr3_nt: TGCGCCAGCAGATCCGACAGGGTAACTAATGAAAAACTGTTTTTT
j_call: TRBJ2-7; clone_size: -; v_call: TRBV27; d_call: TRBD1; cdr3_aa: CASSTRQGRFEQYF; cdr3_nt: TGTGCCAGCAGTACCCGACAGGGAAGGTTCGAGCAGTACTTC
j_call: TRBJ1-6; clone_size: -; v_call: TRBV7-9; d_call: -; cdr3_aa: CASSRGRDGVSSPLHF; cdr3_nt: TGTGCCAGCAGCCGGGGGAGGGACGGGGTTAGTTCACCCCTCCACTTT
j_call: TRBJ2-7; clone_size: -; v_call: TRBV5-4; d_call: TRBD1; cdr3_aa: CASSQTGGDYEQYF; cdr3_nt: TGTGCCAGCAGCCAGACAGGGGGGGACTACGAGCAGTACTTC
j_call: TRBJ1-6; clone_size: -; v_call: TRBV6-5; d_call: -; cdr3_aa: CASSYSTGVNSPLHF; cdr3_nt: TGTGCCAGCAGTTACTCGACGGGGGTGAATTCACCCCTCCACTTT
j_call: TRBJ1-5; clone_size: -; v_call: TRBV7-4; d_call: -; cdr3_aa: CASSPSGGYHQPQHF; cdr3_nt: TGTGCCAGCAGCCCCTCTGGAGGGTATCATCAGCCCCAGCATTTT
j_call: TRBJ2-5; clone_size: -; v_call: TRBV5-1; d_call: -; cdr3_aa: CASSLLGYRQETQYF; cdr3_nt: TGCGCCAGCAGCTTGTTAGGCTACCGCCAGGAGACCCAGTACTTC
j_call: TRBJ1-5; clone_size: -; v_call: TRBV19; d_call: -; cdr3_aa: CASSIGNQPQHF; cdr3_nt: TGTGCCAGTAGTATTGGGAATCAGCCCCAGCATTTT
j_call: TRBJ2-7; clone_size: once; v_call: TRBV5-1; d_call: -; cdr3_aa: CASSLAVRGEDEQYF; cdr3_nt: TGCGCCAGCAGCTTGGCGGTCAGGGGGGAGGACGAGCAGTACTTC
j_call: TRBJ1-6; clone_size: once; v_call: TRBV29-1; d_call: -; cdr3_aa: CSGERSSYNSPLHF; cdr3_nt: TGCAGCGGGGAACGGAGCTCCTATAATTCACCCCTCCACTTT